This TCR beta chain was sequenced for a study of T-cell reconstitution after alpha-beta-depleted transplantation in children. Germline CDR1 and CDR2: SGHAT and FQDESV (reference sequence). This CDR3 spans 19 amino acids. V shed 5 bases, J shed 1 base, and the junction held 11 bases outside the gene matches. A TCRbeta library incorporating unique molecular identifiers was prepared. MiXCR, run by TCRdb on the PCR reads, gives a single entry per CDR3 protein. The sample contains 200,000 to 250,000 distinct CDR3 sequences, 6.6% of which appear only once. This clonotype was recorded at least ten times. Its antigen is undetermined. General study results and limits: The origin of high day-60 TCRbeta diversity in some patients lay in surviving recipient T cells and thymic progenitors. It was reported that alpha-beta T cells came from several hundred expanded graft clones (about two months after transplant). T-cell numbers and diversity, one year after transplant, stemmed largely from T cells that were newly produced.

This receptor was obtained from a boy between 2 and 10 years old with acute lymphoblastic leukemia, due to receive a stem cell transplant. V is TRBV11-1 and J is TRBJ2-1; TRBD2 agrees at 13 bases. Source: PBMCs, taken before TCRalphabeta/CD19-depleted stem cell transplant. As DNA, the CDR3 is TGTGCCAGCAGCGGAGCGACTAGCGGGAGGATTGAGTCCTACAATGAGCAGTTCTTC. It codes for CASSGATSGRIESYNEQFF.